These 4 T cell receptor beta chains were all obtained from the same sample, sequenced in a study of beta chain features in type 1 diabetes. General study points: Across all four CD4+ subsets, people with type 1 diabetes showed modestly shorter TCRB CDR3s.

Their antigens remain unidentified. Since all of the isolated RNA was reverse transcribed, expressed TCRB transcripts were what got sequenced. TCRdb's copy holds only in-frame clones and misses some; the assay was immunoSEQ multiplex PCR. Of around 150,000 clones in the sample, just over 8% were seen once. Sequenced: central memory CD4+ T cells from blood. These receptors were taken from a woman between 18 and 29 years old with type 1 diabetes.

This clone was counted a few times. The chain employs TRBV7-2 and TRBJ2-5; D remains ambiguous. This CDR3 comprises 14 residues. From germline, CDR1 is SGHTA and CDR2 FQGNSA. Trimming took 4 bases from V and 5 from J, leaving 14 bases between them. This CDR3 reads CASSSYSARETQYF. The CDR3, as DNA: TGTGCCAGCAGCTCTTACTCCGCTAGGGAGACCCAGTACTTC.

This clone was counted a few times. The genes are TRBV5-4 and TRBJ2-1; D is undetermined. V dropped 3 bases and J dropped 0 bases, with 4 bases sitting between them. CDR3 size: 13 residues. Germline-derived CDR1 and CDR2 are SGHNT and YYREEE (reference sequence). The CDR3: CASSSYSYNEQFF. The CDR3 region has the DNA TGTGCCAGCAGCTCCTACTCCTACAATGAGCAGTTCTTC.

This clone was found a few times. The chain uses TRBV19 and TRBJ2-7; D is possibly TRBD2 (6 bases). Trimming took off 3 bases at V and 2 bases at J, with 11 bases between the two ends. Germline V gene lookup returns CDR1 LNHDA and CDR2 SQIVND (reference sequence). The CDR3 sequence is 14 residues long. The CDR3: CASSIGGEPYEQYF. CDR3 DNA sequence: TGTGCCAGTAGTATCGGCGGGGAACCCTACGAGCAGTACTTC.

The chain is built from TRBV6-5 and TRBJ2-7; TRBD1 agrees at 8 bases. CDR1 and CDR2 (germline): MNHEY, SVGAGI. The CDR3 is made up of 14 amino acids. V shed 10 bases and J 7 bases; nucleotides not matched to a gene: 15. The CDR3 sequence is CAIDSSGQGREQYF. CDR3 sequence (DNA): TGTGCCATCGATTCCTCAGGACAGGGACGTGAGCAGTACTTC.